This T cell receptor (beta chain) was identified in a study of shared clonotypes between healthy human individuals. The CDR3 spans 17 residues. Germline V gene data show CDR1 as SGHRS and CDR2 as YFSETQ. V was pared by 3 bases and J by 2 bases, with 1 base of the junction left unmatched. In the original analysis: Filtering differed because ImmunoSEQ produced junction-only sequences that carried no quality scores. Some clones are missing from TCRdb's copy, which holds only in-frame ones; the method was immunoSEQ multiplex PCR. V and J calls and clone size are given by that table; D and trimming were obtained from the DNA. The sample comprises about 1.5 million clones, under 99% of which are singletons, and about 0.4% rests with the top ten.

The clonotype comes from a man aged 25 to 40 in good health. The rearrangement links TRBV5-1 to TRBJ2-6; 14 bases are shared with TRBD2. Input material: naive CD4+ T cells sorted from blood. This sample's subset: CD45RA+ positively selected. CDR3: CASSSTSGRAGANVLTF. CDR3 in DNA: TGCGCCAGCAGCTCGACTAGCGGGAGGGCTGGGGCCAACGTCCTGACTTTC.